The clone carrying this T cell receptor (beta chain) was detected only a few times. Its antigen is currently unknown. These data originate in a study of early T cells in non-severe SARS-CoV-2 infection. For the study at large: Bulk RNA taken from unsorted whole blood was sequenced, leaving chains unpaired. Study-wide results and caveats: Private and CD4 specificities were missed by VDJdb matching, skewed to anti-spike CD8.

The CDR3 covers 13 residues. V was clipped by 7 bases and J by 4 bases; unmatched bases: 3. Germline CDR1 and CDR2: SNHLY and FYNNEI. Attachment of unique molecular identifiers to individual cDNA molecules was performed. Each CDR3 protein gets one entry after TCRdb re-called the 5' RACE reads with MiXCR. The sample consists of tens of thousands of distinct CDR3 sequences, 10% to 12% of them appearing once. The J gene is TRBJ2-4, the V gene TRBV2; 8 bases are a match to TRBD2. This sequence originates from an adult who was a healthcare worker with PCR-confirmed SARS-CoV-2 infection or an uninfected control (not recorded which). The material sequenced was whole blood, taken at baseline. The CDR3 sequence: CASMPSGKNIQYF. The DNA for the CDR3 is TGTGCCAGCATGCCTAGCGGGAAAAACATTCAGTACTTC.